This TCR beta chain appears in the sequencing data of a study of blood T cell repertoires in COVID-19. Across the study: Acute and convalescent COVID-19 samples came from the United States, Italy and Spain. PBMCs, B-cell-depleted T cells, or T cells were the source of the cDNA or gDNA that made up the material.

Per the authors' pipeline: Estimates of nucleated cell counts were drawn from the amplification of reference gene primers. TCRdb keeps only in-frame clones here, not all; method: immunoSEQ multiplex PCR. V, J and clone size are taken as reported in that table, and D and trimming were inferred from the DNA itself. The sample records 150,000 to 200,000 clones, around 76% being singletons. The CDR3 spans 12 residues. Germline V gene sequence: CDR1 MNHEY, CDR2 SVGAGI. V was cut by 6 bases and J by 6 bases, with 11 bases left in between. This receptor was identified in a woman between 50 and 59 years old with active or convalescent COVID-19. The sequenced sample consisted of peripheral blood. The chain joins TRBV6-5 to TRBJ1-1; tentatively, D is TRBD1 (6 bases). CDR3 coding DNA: TGTGCCAGCAGCCAAGGGGGAGCTGAAGCTTTCTTT. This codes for CASSQGGAEAFF.